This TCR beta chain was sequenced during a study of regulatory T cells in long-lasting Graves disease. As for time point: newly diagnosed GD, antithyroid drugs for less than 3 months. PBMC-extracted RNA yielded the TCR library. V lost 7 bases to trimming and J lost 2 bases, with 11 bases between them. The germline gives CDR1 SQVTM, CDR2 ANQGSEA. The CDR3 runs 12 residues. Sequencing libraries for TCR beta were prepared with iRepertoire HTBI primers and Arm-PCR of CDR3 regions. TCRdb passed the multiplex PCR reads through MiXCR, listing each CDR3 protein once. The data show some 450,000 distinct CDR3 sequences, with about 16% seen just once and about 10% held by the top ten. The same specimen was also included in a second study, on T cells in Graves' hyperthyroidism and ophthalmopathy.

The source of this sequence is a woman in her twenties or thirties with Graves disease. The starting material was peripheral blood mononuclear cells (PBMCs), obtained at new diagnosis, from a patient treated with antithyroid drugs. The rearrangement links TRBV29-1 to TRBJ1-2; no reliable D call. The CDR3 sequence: CSAQTQNYGYTF. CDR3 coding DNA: TGCAGCGCCCAGACTCAAAACTATGGCTACACCTTC.